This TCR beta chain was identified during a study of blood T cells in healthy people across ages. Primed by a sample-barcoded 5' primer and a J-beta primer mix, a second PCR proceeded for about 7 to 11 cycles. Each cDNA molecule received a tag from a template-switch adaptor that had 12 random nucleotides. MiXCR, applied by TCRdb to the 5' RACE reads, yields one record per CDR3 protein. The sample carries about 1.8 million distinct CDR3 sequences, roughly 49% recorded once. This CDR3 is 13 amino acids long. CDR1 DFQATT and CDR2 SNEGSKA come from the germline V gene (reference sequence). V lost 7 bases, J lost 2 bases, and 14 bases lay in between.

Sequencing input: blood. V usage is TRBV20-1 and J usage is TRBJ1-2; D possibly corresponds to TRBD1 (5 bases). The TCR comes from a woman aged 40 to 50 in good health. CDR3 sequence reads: CSGYRSENYGYTF. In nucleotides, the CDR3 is TGCAGTGGGTACAGGAGTGAAAACTATGGCTACACCTTC.